This TCR beta chain derives from a study of blood T cell repertoires in COVID-19. Study-wide context: Acute-phase and convalescent COVID-19 samples originated in the United States, Italy and Spain. T cells, B-cell-depleted T cells, or PBMCs provided the cDNA or gDNA that served as material.

In its sample, this clone was seen once. The V end lost 1 base, the J end lost 2 bases, and 11 bases lay between the germline ends. The CDR3 has 15 residues. Germline V gene sequence: CDR1 LNHDA, CDR2 SQIVND (reference sequence). As handled by the study authors: For nucleated cells, counts were estimated from reference gene primer amplification. The repertoire was sequenced with immunoSEQ multiplex PCR; TCRdb's copy has only in-frame clones and lacks some. The D gene and trimming were derived from the DNA, and the V and J assignments and clone size from that table. Of fewer than 40,000 clones in the sample, about 90% were seen once.

Source material: peripheral blood. The source of this sequence is a human donor in a cohort sampled during active COVID-19. The chain is built from TRBV19 and TRBJ1-1, with D unclear. The CDR3 DNA reads TGTGCCAGTAGTATAGTGGCAGGTGGAAACACTGAAGCTTTCTTT. This codes for CASSIVAGGNTEAFF.